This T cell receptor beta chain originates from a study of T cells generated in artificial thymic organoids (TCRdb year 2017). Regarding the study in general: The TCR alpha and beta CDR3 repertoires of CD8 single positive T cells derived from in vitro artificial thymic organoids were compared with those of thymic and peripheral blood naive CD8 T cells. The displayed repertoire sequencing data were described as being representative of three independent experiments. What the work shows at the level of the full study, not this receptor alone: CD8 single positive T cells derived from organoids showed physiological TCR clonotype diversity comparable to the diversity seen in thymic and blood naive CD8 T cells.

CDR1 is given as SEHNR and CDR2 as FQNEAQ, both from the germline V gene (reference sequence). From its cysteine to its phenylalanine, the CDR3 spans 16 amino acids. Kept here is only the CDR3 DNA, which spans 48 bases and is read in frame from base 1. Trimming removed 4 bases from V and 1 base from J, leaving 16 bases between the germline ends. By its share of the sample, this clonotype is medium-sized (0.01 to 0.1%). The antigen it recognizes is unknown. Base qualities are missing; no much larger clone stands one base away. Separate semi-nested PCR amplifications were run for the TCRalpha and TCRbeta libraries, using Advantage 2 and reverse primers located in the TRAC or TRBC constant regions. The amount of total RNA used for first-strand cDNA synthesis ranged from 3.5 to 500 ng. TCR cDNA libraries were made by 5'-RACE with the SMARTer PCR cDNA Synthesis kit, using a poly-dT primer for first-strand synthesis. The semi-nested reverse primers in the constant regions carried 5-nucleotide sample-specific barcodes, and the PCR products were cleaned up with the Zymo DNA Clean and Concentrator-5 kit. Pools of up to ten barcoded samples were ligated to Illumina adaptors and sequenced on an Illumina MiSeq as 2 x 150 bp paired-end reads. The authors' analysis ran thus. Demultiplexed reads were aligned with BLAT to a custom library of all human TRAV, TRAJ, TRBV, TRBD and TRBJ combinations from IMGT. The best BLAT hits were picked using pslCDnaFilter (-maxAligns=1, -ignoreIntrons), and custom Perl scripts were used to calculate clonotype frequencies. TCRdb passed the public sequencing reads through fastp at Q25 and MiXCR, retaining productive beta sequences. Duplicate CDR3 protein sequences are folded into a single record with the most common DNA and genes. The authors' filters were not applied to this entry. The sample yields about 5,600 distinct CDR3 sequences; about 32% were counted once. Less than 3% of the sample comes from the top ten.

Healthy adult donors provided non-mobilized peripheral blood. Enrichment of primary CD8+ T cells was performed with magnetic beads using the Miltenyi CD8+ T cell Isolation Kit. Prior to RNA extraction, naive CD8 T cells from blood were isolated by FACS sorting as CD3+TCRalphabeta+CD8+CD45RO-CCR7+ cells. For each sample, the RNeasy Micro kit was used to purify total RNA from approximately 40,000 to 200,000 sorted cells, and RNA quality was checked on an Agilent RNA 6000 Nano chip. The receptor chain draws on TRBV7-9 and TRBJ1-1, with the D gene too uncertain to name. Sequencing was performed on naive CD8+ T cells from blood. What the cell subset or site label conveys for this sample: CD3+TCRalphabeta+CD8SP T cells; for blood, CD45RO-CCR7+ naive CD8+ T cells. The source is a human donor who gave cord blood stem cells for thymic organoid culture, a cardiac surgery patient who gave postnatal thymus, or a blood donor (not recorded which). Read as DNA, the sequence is TGTGCCAGCAGCTCCACGGACCCCGGCGAGAACACTGAAGCTTTCTTT. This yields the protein CASSSTDPGENTEAFF. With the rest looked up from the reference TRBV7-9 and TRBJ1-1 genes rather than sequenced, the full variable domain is DTGVSQNPRHKITKRGQNVTFRCDPISEHNRLYWYRQTLGQGPEFLTYFQNEAQLEKSRLLSDRFSAERPKGSFSTLEIQRTEQGDSAMYLCASSSTDPGENTEAFFGQGTRLTVV.